What follows are 10 T cell receptor beta chains derived from one specimen sequenced in a study of blood T cell repertoires in COVID-19. Sequenced by immunoSEQ multiplex PCR; TCRdb stores in-frame clones only, minus some. Of around 270,000 clones listed, more than 75% were seen once; the top ten hold approximately 9.4%. Sequences were obtained from peripheral blood. These receptors were taken from a middle-aged man who had recovered from COVID-19.

V and J are TRBV6-6 and TRBJ2-5; 11 bases fit TRBD2. Per the germline V gene, CDR1 is MNHNY and CDR2 is SVGAGI (reference sequence). J was trimmed by 4 bases and V by 0 bases; bases with no gene match: 4. The CDR3 covers 16 residues. The CDR3 DNA reads as TGTGCCAGCAGTTACTCGAGACTAGCGGGAAGAGAGACCCAGTACTTC. This gives the protein CASSYSRLAGRETQYF.

The chain couples TRBV29-1 to TRBJ1-1; no clear D. From germline, CDR1 is SQVTM and CDR2 ANQGSEA. CDR3 length: 13 amino acids. V gave up 2 bases and J gave up 0 bases, with 7 bases separating them. This chain's CDR3 is CSVEPDMNTEAFF. CDR3 nucleotide sequence: TGCAGCGTTGAACCTGACATGAACACTGAAGCTTTCTTT.

The J gene is TRBJ2-1, the V gene TRBV27; TRBD2 matches 9 bases. Germline assignment: CDR1 MNHEY and CDR2 SMNVEV (reference sequence). With 5 bases clipped from V and 4 bases from J, the junction kept 6 bases outside the gene matches. The CDR3 runs 15 residues. The CDR3 coding sequence is TGTGCCAGCAGTCATAGCGGGGGTGGTTACAATGAGCAGTTCTTC. Translation gives CASSHSGGGYNEQFF.

This clone has a handful of counts. This sequence joins TRBV7-9 and TRBJ2-1, with 7 bases that match TRBD2. The CDR3 covers 15 residues. From germline, CDR1 is SEHNR and CDR2 FQNEAQ (reference sequence). The junction had 8 bases not matched to a gene; V was cut back by 2 bases and J by 7 bases. CDR3 bases: TGTGCCAGCAGCTTAAGACTAGCCGGATTGAATGAGCAGTTCTTC. Translated, it gives CASSLRLAGLNEQFF.

The rearrangement links TRBV4-3 to TRBJ1-5; D call uncertain. Trimming took 0 bases from V and 0 from J, leaving 6 bases between them. The length of the CDR3 is 15 residues. The germline V gene has CDR1 LGHNA and CDR2 YSLEER. The CDR3 DNA reads TGCGCCAGCAGCCAAGACGGGAGTAGCAATCAGCCCCAGCATTTT. Protein sequence: CASSQDGSSNQPQHF.

The chain employs TRBV9 and TRBJ1-6, with TRBD1 as a possible D gene (5 bases). From germline, CDR1 is SGDLS and CDR2 YYNGEE. With 0 bases removed from V and 7 bases from J, the gap between germline ends came to 8 bases. The CDR3 is made up of 14 amino acids. The CDR3 bases are TGTGCCAGCAGCGTAGACAGGCAAAATTCACCCCTCCACTTT. It encodes CASSVDRQNSPLHF.

The chain combines TRBV2 with TRBJ1-2, with 7 bases identical to TRBD1. V was pared by 5 bases and J by 5 bases, with 2 bases of the junction left unmatched. The germline gives CDR1 SNHLY, CDR2 FYNNEI. The CDR3 has 12 residues. CDR3 sequence reads: CASSLDRYGYTF. DNA for the CDR3: TGTGCCAGCAGTCTGGACAGGTATGGCTACACCTTC.

The rearrangement links TRBV27 to TRBJ2-7, with D perhaps matching TRBD2 (5 bases). CDR3 length equals 14 residues. The V gene lost 5 bases and the J gene lost 7 bases, with 18 bases spanning the gap. Germline-derived CDR1 and CDR2 are MNHEY and SMNVEV (reference sequence). CDR3 protein: CASSTGPRRLEQYF. The CDR3 coding sequence is TGTGCCAGCAGTACCGGTCCCCGCCGACTAGAGCAGTACTTC.

The chain carries TRBV7-3 and TRBJ2-3; maybe TRBD2 (6 bases). V lost 5 bases to trimming and J lost 6 bases, with 15 bases between them. CDR3 length equals 14 residues. Per the germline V gene, CDR1 is SGHTA and CDR2 is FQGTGA. CDR3 region: CASSPRGPGDTQYF. As DNA, the CDR3 is TGTGCCAGCAGCCCGCGGGGCCCGGGTGATACGCAGTATTTT.

The V gene is TRBV18, the J gene TRBJ1-1; 7 nucleotides line up with TRBD1. CDR3 length equals 14 residues. The junction had 6 bases not matched to a gene; V was cut back by 5 bases and J by 3 bases. Germline V gene lookup returns CDR1 KGHSH and CDR2 LQKENI. The CDR3, as DNA: TGTGCCAGCTCAGAGGACAGGCGGTACACTGAAGCTTTCTTT. Amino acids: CASSEDRRYTEAFF.